The sequence of this T cell receptor beta chain was determined in a study of siplizumab effects on memory and regulatory T cells. Whole-study findings and limits: Proliferating Tregs in siplizumab cultures were never verified as suppressive. Naive T cells looked more diverse than memory cells, and they looked like major contributors to the alloresponse.

This CDR3 contains 14 residues. Trimming took 1 base from V and 6 from J, leaving 12 bases between them. Per germline, CDR1 SGHAT and CDR2 FQNNGV. Assay: immunoSEQ multiplex PCR; the TCRdb copy retains only in-frame clones and omits some. The repertoire consists of more than 85,000 clones, with roughly nine tenths occurring once and the leading ten covering more than 0.95%. With regard to this clone: Its antigen is still unknown.

The chain uses TRBV11-2 and TRBJ1-2, with D tentatively TRBD1 (6 bases). Material for sequencing was CD4+ T cells sorted from blood. This TCR came from a human donor in good health. The chain's CDR3 is CASSLVRQGHGYTF. The CDR3 DNA sequence: TGTGCCAGCAGCTTAGTTCGCCAGGGGCATGGCTACACCTTC.